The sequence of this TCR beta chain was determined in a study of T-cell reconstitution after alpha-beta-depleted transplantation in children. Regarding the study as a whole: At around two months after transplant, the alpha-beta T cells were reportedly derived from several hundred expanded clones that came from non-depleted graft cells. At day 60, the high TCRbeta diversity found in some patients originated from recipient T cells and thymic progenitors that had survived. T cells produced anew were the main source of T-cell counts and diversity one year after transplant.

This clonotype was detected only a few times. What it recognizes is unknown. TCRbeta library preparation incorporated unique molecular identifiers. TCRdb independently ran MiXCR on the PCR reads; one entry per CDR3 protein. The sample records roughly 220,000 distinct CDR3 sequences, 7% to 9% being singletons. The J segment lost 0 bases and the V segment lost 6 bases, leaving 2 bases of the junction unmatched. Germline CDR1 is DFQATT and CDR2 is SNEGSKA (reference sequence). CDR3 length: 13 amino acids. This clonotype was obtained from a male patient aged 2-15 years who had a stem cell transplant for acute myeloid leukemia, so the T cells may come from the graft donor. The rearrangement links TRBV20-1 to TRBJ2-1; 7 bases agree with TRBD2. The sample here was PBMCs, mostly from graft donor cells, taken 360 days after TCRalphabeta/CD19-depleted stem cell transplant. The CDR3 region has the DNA TGCAGTGCACGGGGGGACTCCTACAATGAGCAGTTCTTC. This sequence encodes CSARGDSYNEQFF.